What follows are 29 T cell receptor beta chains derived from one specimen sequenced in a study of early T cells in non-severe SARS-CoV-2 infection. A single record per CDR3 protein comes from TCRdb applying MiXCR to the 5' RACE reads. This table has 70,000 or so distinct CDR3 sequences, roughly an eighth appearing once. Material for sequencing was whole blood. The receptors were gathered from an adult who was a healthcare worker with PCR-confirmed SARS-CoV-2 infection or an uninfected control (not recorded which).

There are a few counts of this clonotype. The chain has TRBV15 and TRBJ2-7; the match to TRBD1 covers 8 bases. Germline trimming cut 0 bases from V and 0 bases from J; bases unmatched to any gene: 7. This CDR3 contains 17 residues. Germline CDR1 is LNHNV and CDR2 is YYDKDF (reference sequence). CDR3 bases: TGTGCCACCAGCAGAGATGGGGGCAGGGGGCACTCCTACGAGCAGTACTTC. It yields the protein CATSRDGGRGHSYEQYF.

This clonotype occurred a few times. The CDR3 is CASSGEGANTEAFF. The CDR3 DNA is TGTGCCAGCAGTGGGGAGGGGGCGAACACTGAAGCTTTCTTT. J is TRBJ1-1 and V is TRBV5-5; 7 bases agree with TRBD1. Germline CDR1 and CDR2: SGHKS and YYEKEE (reference sequence). This CDR3 comprises 14 residues. V was pared by 5 bases and J by 1 base, with 5 bases of the junction left unmatched.

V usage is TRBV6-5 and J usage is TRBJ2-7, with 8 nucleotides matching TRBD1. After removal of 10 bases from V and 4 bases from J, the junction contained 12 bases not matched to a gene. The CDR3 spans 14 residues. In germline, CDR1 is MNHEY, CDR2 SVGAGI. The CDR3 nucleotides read TGTGCCACCGGCCCAGGACAGGGAGCGTACGAGCAGTACTTC. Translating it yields CATGPGQGAYEQYF.

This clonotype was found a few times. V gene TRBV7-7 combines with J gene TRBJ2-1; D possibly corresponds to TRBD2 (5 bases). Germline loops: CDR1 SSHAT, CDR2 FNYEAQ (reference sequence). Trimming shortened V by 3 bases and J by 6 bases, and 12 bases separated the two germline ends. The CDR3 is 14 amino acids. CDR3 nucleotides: TGTGCCAGCAGCTTGGGCAGAGGGAGCAATGAGCAGTTCTTC. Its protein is CASSLGRGSNEQFF.

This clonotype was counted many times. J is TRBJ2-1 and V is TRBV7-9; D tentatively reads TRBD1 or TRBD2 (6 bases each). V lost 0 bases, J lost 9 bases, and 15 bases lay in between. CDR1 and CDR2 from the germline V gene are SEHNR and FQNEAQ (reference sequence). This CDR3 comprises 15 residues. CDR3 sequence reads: CASSLALRGVTEQFF. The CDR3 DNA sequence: TGTGCCAGCAGCTTAGCGCTAAGGGGGGTCACTGAGCAGTTCTTC.

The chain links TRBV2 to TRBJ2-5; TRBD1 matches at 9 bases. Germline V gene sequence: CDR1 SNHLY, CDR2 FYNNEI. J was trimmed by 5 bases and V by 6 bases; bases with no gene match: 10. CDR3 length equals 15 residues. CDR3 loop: CASSLGQGRTETQYF. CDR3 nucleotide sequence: TGTGCCAGCAGCCTTGGACAGGGGAGGACGGAGACCCAGTACTTC.

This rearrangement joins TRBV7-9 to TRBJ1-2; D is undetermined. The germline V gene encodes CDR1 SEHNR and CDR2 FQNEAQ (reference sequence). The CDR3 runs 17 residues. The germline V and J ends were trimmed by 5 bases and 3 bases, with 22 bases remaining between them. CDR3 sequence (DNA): TGTGCCAGCAGCGACAAGAGTTTATCTCTAAGTGACTATGGCTACACCTTC. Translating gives CASSDKSLSLSDYGYTF.

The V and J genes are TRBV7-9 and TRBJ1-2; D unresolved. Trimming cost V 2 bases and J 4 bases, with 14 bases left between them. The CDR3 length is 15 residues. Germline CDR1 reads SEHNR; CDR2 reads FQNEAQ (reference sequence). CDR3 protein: CASSLSNEGSYGYTF. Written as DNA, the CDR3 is TGTGCCAGCAGCTTATCGAATGAGGGCAGCTATGGCTACACCTTC. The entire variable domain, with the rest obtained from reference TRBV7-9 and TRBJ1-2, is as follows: DTGVSQNPRHKITKRGQNVTFRCDPISEHNRLYWYRQTLGQGPEFLTYFQNEAQLEKSRLLSDRFSAERPKGSFSTLEIQRTEQGDSAMYLCASSLSNEGSYGYTFGSGTRLTVV.

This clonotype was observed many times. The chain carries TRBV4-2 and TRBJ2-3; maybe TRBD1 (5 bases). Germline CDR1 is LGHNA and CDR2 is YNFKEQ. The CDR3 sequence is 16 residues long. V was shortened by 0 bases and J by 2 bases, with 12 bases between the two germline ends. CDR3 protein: CASSQDSRRDTDTQYF. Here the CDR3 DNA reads TGTGCCAGCAGCCAAGATAGTCGCAGGGACACAGATACGCAGTATTTT.

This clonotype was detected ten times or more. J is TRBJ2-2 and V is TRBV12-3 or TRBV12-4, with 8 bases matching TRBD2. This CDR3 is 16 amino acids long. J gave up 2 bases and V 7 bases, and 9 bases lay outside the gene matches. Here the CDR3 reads CASNPRGGVNTGELFF. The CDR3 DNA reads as TGTGCCAGCAATCCTCGGGGGGGAGTAAACACCGGGGAGCTGTTTTTT.

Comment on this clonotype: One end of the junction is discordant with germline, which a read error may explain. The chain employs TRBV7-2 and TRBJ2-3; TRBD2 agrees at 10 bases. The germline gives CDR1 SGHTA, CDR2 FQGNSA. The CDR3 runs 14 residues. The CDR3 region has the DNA TGTGCCAGCAGATTAGCGGGGGGCGAGGATACGCAGTATTTT. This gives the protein CASRLAGGEDTQYF. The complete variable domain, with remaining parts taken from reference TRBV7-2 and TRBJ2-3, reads GAGVSQSPSNKVTEKGKDVELRCDPISGHTALYWYRQSLGQGLEFLIYFQGNSAPDKSGLPSDRFSAERTGGSVSTLTIQRTQQEDSAVYLCASRLAGGEDTQYFGPGTRLTVL.

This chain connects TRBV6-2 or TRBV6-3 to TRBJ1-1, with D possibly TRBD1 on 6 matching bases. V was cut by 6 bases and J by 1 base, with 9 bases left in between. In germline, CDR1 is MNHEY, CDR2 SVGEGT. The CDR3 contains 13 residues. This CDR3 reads CASRKGGNTEAFF. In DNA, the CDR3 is TGTGCCAGCAGAAAGGGGGGGAACACTGAAGCTTTCTTT.

CDR3 coding DNA: TGCGCCAGCAGCTTGGGGGGCCACGAGCAGTACTTC. This translates into CASSLGGHEQYF. V gene TRBV5-1 combines with J gene TRBJ2-7, with D perhaps TRBD1 (5 bases). The CDR3 is 12 amino acids. Trimming stripped 0 bases from V and 5 bases from J, with 6 bases between. In germline, CDR1 is SGHRS, CDR2 YFSETQ.

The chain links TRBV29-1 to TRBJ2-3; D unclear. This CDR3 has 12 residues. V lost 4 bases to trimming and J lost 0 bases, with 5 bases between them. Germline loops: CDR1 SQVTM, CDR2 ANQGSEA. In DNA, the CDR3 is TGCAGCGTTGTGGCTAGCACAGATACGCAGTATTTT. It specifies CSVVASTDTQYF.

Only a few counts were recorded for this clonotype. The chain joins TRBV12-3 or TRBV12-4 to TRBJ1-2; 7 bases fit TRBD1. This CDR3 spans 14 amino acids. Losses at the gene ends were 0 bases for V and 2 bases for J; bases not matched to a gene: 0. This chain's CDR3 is CASSLAGGNYGYTF. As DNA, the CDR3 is TGTGCCAGCAGTTTAGCAGGGGGCAACTATGGCTACACCTTC.

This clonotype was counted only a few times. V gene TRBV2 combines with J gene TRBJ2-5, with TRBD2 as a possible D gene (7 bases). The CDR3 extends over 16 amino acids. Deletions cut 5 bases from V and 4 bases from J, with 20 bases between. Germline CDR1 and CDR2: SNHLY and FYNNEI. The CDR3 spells CASSYGGQRLRETQYF. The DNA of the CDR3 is TGTGCCAGCAGTTACGGGGGGCAGCGTCTTCGAGAGACCCAGTACTTC.

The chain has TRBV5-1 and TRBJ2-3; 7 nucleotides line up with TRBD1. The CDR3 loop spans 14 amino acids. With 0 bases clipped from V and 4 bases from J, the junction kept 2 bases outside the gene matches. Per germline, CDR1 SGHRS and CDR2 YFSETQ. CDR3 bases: TGCGCCAGCAGCTTGGCCCAGGGGGCAGATACGCAGTATTTT. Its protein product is CASSLAQGADTQYF.

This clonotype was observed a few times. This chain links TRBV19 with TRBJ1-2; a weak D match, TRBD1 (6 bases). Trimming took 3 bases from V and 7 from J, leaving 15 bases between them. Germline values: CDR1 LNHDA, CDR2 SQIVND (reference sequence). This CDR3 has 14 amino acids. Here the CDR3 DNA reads TGTGCCAGTAGTATTCTGGGGGCGCTGACTGGCTACACCTTC. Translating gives CASSILGALTGYTF.

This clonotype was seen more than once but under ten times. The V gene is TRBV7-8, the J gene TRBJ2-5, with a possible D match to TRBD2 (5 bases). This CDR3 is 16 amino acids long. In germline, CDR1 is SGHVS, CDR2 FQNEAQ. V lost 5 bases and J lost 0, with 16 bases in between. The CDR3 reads CASSLTSRRYQETQYF. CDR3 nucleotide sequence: TGTGCCAGCAGCCTTACGTCCAGGAGGTACCAAGAGACCCAGTACTTC.

CDR3 coding DNA: TGTGCCAGCACTCTGGGTGGTTTCGATGTTTCACCCCTCCACTTT. Residues: CASTLGGFDVSPLHF. The chain employs TRBV12-3 or TRBV12-4 and TRBJ1-6; D gene unclear. V was shortened by 7 bases and J by 9 bases, with 19 bases between the two germline ends. The CDR3 length is 15 residues.

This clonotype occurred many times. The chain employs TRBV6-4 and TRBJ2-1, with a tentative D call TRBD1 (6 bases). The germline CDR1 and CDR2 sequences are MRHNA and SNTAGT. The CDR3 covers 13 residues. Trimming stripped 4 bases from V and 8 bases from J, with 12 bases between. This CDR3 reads CASSVQGNDEQFF. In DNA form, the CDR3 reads TGTGCCAGCAGTGTTCAGGGGAACGATGAGCAGTTCTTC.

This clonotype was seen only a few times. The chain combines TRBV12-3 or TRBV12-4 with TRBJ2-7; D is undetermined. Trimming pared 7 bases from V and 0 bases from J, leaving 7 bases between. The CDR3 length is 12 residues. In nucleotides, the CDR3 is TGTGCCAGCACCCCGAACTCCTACGAGCAGTACTTC. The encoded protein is CASTPNSYEQYF.

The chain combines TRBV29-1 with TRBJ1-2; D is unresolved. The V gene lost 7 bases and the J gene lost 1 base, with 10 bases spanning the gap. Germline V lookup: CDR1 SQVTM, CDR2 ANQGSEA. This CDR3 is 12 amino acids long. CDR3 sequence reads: CSDIDNNYGYTF. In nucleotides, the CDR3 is TGCAGCGACATCGACAATAACTATGGCTACACCTTC.

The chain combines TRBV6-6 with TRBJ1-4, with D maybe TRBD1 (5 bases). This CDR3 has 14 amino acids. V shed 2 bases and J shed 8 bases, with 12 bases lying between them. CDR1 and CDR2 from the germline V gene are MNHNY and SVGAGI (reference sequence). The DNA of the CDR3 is TGTGCCAGCAGTTACCTGGGGGTCTCGGAAAAACTGTTTTTT. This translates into CASSYLGVSEKLFF.

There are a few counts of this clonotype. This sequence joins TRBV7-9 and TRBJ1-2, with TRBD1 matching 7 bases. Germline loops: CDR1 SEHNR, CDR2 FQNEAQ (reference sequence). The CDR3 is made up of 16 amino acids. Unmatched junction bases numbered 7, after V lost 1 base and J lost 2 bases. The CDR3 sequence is CASSLGATGANYGYTF. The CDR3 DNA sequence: TGTGCCAGCAGCTTAGGTGCTACAGGGGCGAACTATGGCTACACCTTC.

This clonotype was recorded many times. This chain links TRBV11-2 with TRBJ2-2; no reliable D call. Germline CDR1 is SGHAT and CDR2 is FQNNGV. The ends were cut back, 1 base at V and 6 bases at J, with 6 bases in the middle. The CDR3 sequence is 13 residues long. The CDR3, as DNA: TGTGCCAGCAGCTTAGTTGGACCCGGGGAGCTGTTTTTT. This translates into CASSLVGPGELFF.

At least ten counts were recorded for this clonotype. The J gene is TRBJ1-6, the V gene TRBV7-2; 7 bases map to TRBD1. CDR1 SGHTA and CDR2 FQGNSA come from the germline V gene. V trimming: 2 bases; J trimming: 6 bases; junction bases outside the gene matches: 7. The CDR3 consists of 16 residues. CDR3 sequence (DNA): TGTGCCAGCAGCTTATCGAGTACAGGGGCTAATTCACCCCTCCACTTT. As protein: CASSLSSTGANSPLHF.

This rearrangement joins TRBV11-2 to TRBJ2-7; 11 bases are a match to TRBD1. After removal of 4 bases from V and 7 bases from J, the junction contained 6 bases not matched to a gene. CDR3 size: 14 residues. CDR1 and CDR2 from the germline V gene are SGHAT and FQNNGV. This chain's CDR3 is CASSWDRGEREQYF. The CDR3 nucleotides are TGTGCCAGCAGCTGGGACAGGGGGGAGAGGGAGCAGTACTTC.

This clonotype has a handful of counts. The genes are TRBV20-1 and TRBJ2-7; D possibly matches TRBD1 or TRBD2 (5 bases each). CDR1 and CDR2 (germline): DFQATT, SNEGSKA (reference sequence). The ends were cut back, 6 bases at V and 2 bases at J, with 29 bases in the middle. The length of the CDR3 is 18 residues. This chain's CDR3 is CSATSPHTEDTSTYEQYF. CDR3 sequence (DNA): TGCAGTGCAACGTCCCCGCACACGGAGGACACCTCCACCTACGAGCAGTACTTC.